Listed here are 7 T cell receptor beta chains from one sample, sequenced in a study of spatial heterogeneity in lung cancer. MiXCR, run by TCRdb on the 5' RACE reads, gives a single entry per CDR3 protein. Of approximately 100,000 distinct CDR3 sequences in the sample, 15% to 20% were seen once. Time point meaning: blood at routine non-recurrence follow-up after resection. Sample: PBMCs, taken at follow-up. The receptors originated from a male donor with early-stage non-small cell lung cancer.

CDR3: CASSLAVTGMDTEAFF. As DNA, the CDR3 is TGCGCCAGCAGCTTGGCGGTGACAGGGATGGACACTGAAGCTTTCTTT. The rearrangement joins TRBV5-1 to TRBJ1-1, with TRBD1 identical over 7 bases. The V segment lost 0 bases and the J segment 3 bases; nucleotides outside the gene matches: 8. The CDR3 length is 16 residues. CDR1 is SGHRS and CDR2 is YFSETQ in the germline V gene.

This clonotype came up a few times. As DNA, the CDR3 is TGTGCCAGTAGCCCTGGACTAGCGGGAGGAGCCTACAATGAGCAGTTCTTC. It encodes CASSPGLAGGAYNEQFF. This chain connects TRBV19 to TRBJ2-1, with 14 bases that match TRBD2. This CDR3 spans 17 amino acids. Germline lookup yields CDR1 LNHDA and CDR2 SQIVND (reference sequence). The ends lost 6 bases at V and 2 bases at J; junction bases unmatched: 6.

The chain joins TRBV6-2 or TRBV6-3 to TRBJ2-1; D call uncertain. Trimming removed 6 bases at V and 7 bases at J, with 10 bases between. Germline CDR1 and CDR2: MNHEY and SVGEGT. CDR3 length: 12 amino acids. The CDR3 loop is CASRGEDNEQFF. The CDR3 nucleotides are TGTGCCAGCAGGGGCGAGGATAATGAGCAGTTCTTC.

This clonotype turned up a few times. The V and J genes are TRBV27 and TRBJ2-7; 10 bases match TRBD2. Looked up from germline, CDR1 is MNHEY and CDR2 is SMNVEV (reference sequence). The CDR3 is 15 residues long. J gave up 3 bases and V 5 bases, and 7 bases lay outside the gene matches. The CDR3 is CASSPYSGRNYEQYF. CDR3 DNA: TGTGCCAGCAGTCCCTATAGCGGGAGGAACTACGAGCAGTACTTC.

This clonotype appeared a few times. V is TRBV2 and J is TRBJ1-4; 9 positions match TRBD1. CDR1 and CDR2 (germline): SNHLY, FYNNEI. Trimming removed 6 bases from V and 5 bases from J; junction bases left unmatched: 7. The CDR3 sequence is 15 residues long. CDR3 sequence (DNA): TGTGCCAGCAGGGCACAGGGGGCGCGCAATGAAAAACTGTTTTTT. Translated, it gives CASRAQGARNEKLFF.

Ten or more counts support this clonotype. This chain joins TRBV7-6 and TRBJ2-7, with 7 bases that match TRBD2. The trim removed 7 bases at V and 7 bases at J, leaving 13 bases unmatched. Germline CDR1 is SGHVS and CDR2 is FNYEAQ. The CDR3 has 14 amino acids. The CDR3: CASTRTGGDGEQYV. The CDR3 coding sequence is TGTGCCAGCACCAGGACGGGGGGAGATGGAGAGCAGTACGTC.

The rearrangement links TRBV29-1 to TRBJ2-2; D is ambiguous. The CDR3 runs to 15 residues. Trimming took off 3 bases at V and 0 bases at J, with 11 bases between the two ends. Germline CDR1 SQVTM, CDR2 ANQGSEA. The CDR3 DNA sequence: TGCAGCGTTGACGGAGTCTCCGCGAACACCGGGGAGCTGTTTTTT. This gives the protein CSVDGVSANTGELFF.